A selection of T cell receptor beta chains follows, all from one sample in a study of neurological immune-mediated disorders. TCRdb re-called the 5' RACE reads with MiXCR, one entry per CDR3 protein. The profile shows approximately 85,000 distinct CDR3 sequences, about 13% of them singletons. Input material: PBMCs. The receptor source for this set is a female donor with HTLV-1-associated myelopathy (HAM/TSP). Both conserved end residues are part of each CDR3. The order of the fields is J gene, D gene, V gene, clone size, CDR3 protein, CDR3 DNA. D genes are given only for firm matches. For some rows the clone size is stated as once, few or many, or as a class when expanded; others skip it.

j_call: TRBJ2-5
d_call: TRBD2
v_call: TRBV5-1
clone_size: many
cdr3_aa: CASSRGLAANQETQYF
cdr3_nt: TGCGCCAGCAGCCGAGGACTAGCGGCAAACCAAGAGACCCAGTACTTC

j_call: TRBJ2-2
d_call: -
v_call: TRBV18
clone_size: many
cdr3_aa: CASSPRLVEVSGELFF
cdr3_nt: TGTGCCAGCTCACCACGGTTAGTCGAGGTCTCCGGGGAGCTGTTTTTT

j_call: TRBJ2-7
d_call: -
v_call: TRBV18
clone_size: few
cdr3_aa: CASSPVDSSYEQYF
cdr3_nt: TGTGCCAGCTCACCAGTGGACAGCTCCTACGAGCAGTACTTC

j_call: TRBJ2-2
d_call: TRBD2
v_call: TRBV20-1
clone_size: -
cdr3_aa: CSARVAGGLNTGELFF
cdr3_nt: TGCAGTGCTAGAGTGGCGGGGGGCTTGAACACCGGGGAGCTGTTTTTT

j_call: TRBJ2-5
d_call: TRBD2
v_call: TRBV9
clone_size: many
cdr3_aa: CASSARLAGGPETQYF
cdr3_nt: TGTGCCAGCAGCGCCCGACTAGCGGGGGGGCCGGAGACCCAGTACTTC

j_call: TRBJ2-7
d_call: -
v_call: TRBV4-1
clone_size: many
cdr3_aa: CASSLRPLRYEQYF
cdr3_nt: TGCGCCAGCAGCCTAAGGCCCCTTAGGTACGAGCAGTACTTC

j_call: TRBJ2-2
d_call: -
v_call: TRBV20-1
clone_size: -
cdr3_aa: CSARSGRAGELFF
cdr3_nt: TGCAGTGCGCGCAGTGGGAGAGCCGGGGAGCTGTTTTTT

j_call: TRBJ2-3
d_call: -
v_call: TRBV5-5
clone_size: many
cdr3_aa: CASSLERPADTQYF
cdr3_nt: TGTGCCAGCAGCTTGGAGCGGCCGGCAGATACGCAGTATTTT

j_call: TRBJ2-2
d_call: TRBD1
v_call: TRBV5-1
clone_size: many
cdr3_aa: CASSAPGTGDTGELFF
cdr3_nt: TGCGCCAGCAGCGCCCCCGGGACAGGGGACACCGGGGAGCTGTTTTTT

j_call: TRBJ2-1
d_call: -
v_call: TRBV24-1
clone_size: many
cdr3_aa: CATSDLRGSGNEQFF
cdr3_nt: TGTGCCACCAGTGATTTAAGGGGATCGGGCAATGAGCAGTTCTTC

j_call: TRBJ1-1
d_call: -
v_call: TRBV4-1
clone_size: many
cdr3_aa: CASSQVLQVTNTEAFF
cdr3_nt: TGCGCCAGCAGCCAAGTTCTACAGGTAACGAACACTGAAGCTTTCTTT